Presented here are 8 T cell receptor beta chains from one specimen sequenced in a study of pediatric ulcerative colitis. Some clones are missing from TCRdb's copy, which holds only in-frame ones; the method was immunoSEQ multiplex PCR. The sample yields around 30,000 clones, about four fifths seen once. Source material: blood. The receptor set was obtained from a boy between 10 and 17 years old with severe ulcerative colitis.

The chain combines TRBV5-1 with TRBJ2-7, with 7 bases aligning to TRBD1. The CDR3 length is 13 residues. V gave up 6 bases and J gave up 6 bases; unmatched junction bases: 9. Germline values: CDR1 SGHRS, CDR2 YFSETQ. The CDR3 loop reads CASKLGGWGEQYF. The CDR3 region has the DNA TGCGCCAGCAAGCTAGGGGGCTGGGGCGAGCAGTACTTC.

V and J are TRBV27 and TRBJ2-7, with a tentative D call TRBD1 (6 bases). CDR1 and CDR2 from the germline V gene are MNHEY and SMNVEV (reference sequence). Deletions cut 4 bases from V and 5 bases from J, with 12 bases between. The CDR3 has 13 amino acids. CDR3: CASSYRVGHEQYF. DNA of the CDR3: TGTGCCAGCAGTTACAGGGTTGGCCACGAGCAGTACTTC.

The genes are TRBV7-9 and TRBJ2-5; D might be TRBD2 (5 bases). This CDR3 has 13 residues. Germline assignment: CDR1 SEHNR and CDR2 FQNEAQ (reference sequence). The CDR3 loop is CASAGNTGETQYF. The CDR3 DNA sequence: TGTGCTTCCGCGGGTAATACGGGAGAGACCCAGTACTTC.

V is TRBV7-3 and J is TRBJ2-2; 12 bases map to TRBD2. The germline gives CDR1 SGHTA, CDR2 FQGTGA. V lost 2 bases to trimming and J lost 3 bases; unmatched junction nucleotides: 1. This CDR3 is 16 amino acids long. As DNA, the CDR3 is TGTGCCAGCAGCTTACTAGCGGGGGGGCACACCGGGGAGCTGTTTTTT. It translates to CASSLLAGGHTGELFF.

The CDR3 DNA is TGTGCCAGCAGCTTGGGACCCACAGATACGCAGTATTTT. This translates into CASSLGPTDTQYF. The chain employs TRBV5-4 and TRBJ2-3; D not resolved. Per germline, CDR1 SGHNT and CDR2 YYREEE (reference sequence). The CDR3 runs 13 residues. V was pared by 0 bases and J by 2 bases, with 4 bases between.

The chain is built from TRBV11-2 and TRBJ2-7; D gene ambiguous. Between the trimmed V and J ends, which lost 0 bases and 1 base, there was a span of 7 bases. The CDR3 extends over 14 amino acids. Germline V gene sequence: CDR1 SGHAT, CDR2 FQNNGV. The CDR3 nucleotides are TGTGCCAGCAGCTTAGATAGACTTTCCTACGAGCAGTACTTC. It translates to CASSLDRLSYEQYF. Complete variable domain (other parts from reference TRBV11-2 and TRBJ2-7): EAGVAQSPRYKIIEKRQSVAFWCNPISGHATLYWYQQILGQGPKLLIQFQNNGVVDDSQLPKDRFSAERLKGVDSTLKIQPAKLEDSAVYLCASSLDRLSYEQYFGPGTRLTVT.

The chain couples TRBV7-9 to TRBJ2-1; 7 bases fit TRBD1. Germline loops: CDR1 SEHNR, CDR2 FQNEAQ (reference sequence). The junction had 3 bases not matched to a gene; V was cut back by 2 bases and J by 14 bases. CDR3 size: 11 residues. The CDR3 is CASSLTGDEFF. CDR3 bases: TGTGCCAGCAGCTTAACAGGGGATGAGTTCTTC.

The chain carries TRBV30 and TRBJ1-4; D is perhaps TRBD1 (5 bases). CDR3 length: 17 residues. The V and J ends lost 3 bases and 7 bases respectively, with 24 bases between them. The germline V gene has CDR1 GTSNPN and CDR2 SVGIG (reference sequence). The CDR3 here is CAWSEVGLRGSGEKLFF. The CDR3 DNA sequence: TGTGCCTGGAGCGAGGTGGGGCTAAGGGGCTCGGGTGAAAAACTGTTTTTT.